The 24 T cell receptor beta chains reported below all come from one sample, sequenced in a study of PD-1 blockade in mismatch repair-deficient tumors (dated by TCRdb to 2015 to 2018). Libraries came from the immunoSEQ multiplex PCR assay. Sourced from immuneACCESS, this table was stored by TCRdb with only in-frame sequences that have V and J called. A share of the clones is absent; for the studies checked, an unresolved V gene accounts for under half, and the remainder has no known explanation. In all, the sample holds some 120,000 clones, and about 86% of those were seen once. The leading ten clones occupy 13% of the sample. The sequencing used peripheral blood, collected 44 weeks after starting pembrolizumab. These receptors were obtained from an adult with mismatch repair-deficient cancer.

The chain couples TRBV28 to TRBJ2-3, with 7 nucleotides matching TRBD2. This CDR3 has 15 amino acids. J lost 3 bases, V lost 5 bases, and 8 bases had no gene match. The germline V gene encodes CDR1 MDHEN and CDR2 SYDVKM. The CDR3 DNA reads TGTGCCAGCAGTCCGAGTGTGGGGGGGACAGATACGCAGTATTTT. This translates into CASSPSVGGTDTQYF. Together with reference TRBV28 and TRBJ2-3, the CDR3 gives the full variable domain: DVKVTQSSRYLVKRTGEKVFLECVQDMDHENMFWYRQDPGLGLRLIYFSYDVKMKEKGDIPEGYSVSREKKERFSLILESASTNQTSMYLCASSPSVGGTDTQYFGPGTRLTVL.

J is TRBJ2-3 and V is TRBV30; D perhaps matches TRBD2 (5 bases). This CDR3 is 15 amino acids long. V lost 4 bases, J lost 3 bases, and 17 bases lay in between. Germline values: CDR1 GTSNPN, CDR2 SVGIG (reference sequence). The CDR3 loop is CAWMSLAPRTDTQYF. The CDR3 DNA reads TGTGCCTGGATGTCGCTAGCTCCTAGGACAGATACGCAGTATTTT.

The J gene is TRBJ2-3, the V gene TRBV19; TRBD1 is a possible D gene (6 bases). Trimming pared 8 bases from V and 1 base from J, leaving 10 bases between. This CDR3 spans 13 amino acids. The germline V gene has CDR1 LNHDA and CDR2 SQIVND (reference sequence). CDR3 sequence: CASQGTRTDTQYF. The CDR3 nucleotides are TGTGCCAGTCAGGGGACGCGCACAGATACGCAGTATTTT.

The rearrangement links TRBV7-9 to TRBJ2-7, with 8 bases matching TRBD1. The CDR3 is 15 amino acids. The J segment lost 0 bases and the V segment lost 5 bases, leaving 6 bases of the junction unmatched. Germline V lookup: CDR1 SEHNR, CDR2 FQNEAQ (reference sequence). CDR3 in amino acids: CASSTGTGSSYEQYF. DNA for the CDR3: TGTGCCAGCAGCACAGGGACAGGCAGCTCCTACGAGCAGTACTTC. Full variable domain (missing parts from reference TRBV7-9 and TRBJ2-7): DTGVSQNPRHKITKRGQNVTFRCDPISEHNRLYWYRQTLGQGPEFLTYFQNEAQLEKSRLLSDRFSAERPKGSFSTLEIQRTEQGDSAMYLCASSTGTGSSYEQYFGPGTRLTVT.

V and J are TRBV28 and TRBJ2-2, with D perhaps assigned TRBD1 or TRBD2 (5 bases each). CDR3 length: 17 residues. Germline values: CDR1 MDHEN, CDR2 SYDVKM. Between the trimmed V and J ends, which lost 6 bases and 0 bases, there was a span of 17 bases. CDR3 sequence: CASSPLLGVPNTGELFF. CDR3 nucleotides: TGTGCCAGCAGCCCCTTGTTGGGGGTTCCGAACACCGGGGAGCTGTTTTTT.

The chain has TRBV28 and TRBJ2-5; tentative D call: TRBD1 (5 bases). Per germline, CDR1 MDHEN and CDR2 SYDVKM. Trimming removed 2 bases from V and 4 bases from J, with 14 bases in between. This CDR3 contains 15 residues. For the CDR3, the DNA is TGTGCCAGCAGTTTAGCAGGGTTAGGTGGAGAGACCCAGTACTTC. The encoded protein is CASSLAGLGGETQYF.

This clone appeared a few times. V is TRBV27 and J is TRBJ2-7; D is undetermined. V shed 6 bases and J shed 7 bases, with 13 bases lying between them. From germline, CDR1 is MNHEY and CDR2 SMNVEV (reference sequence). CDR3 length: 12 residues. CDR3 DNA: TGTGCCAGCAGAGGACCGTCCCTGGAGCAGTACTTC. Its translation: CASRGPSLEQYF.

Here the CDR3 reads CASSLSSGHGVRETQYF. The CDR3 coding sequence is TGTGCCAGCAGCCTCTCCTCGGGACACGGAGTGAGGGAGACCCAGTACTTC. The chain couples TRBV7-9 to TRBJ2-5, with a possible D match to TRBD1 (6 bases). Germline CDR1 and CDR2: SEHNR and FQNEAQ (reference sequence). The CDR3 is made up of 17 amino acids. Trimming left V 5 bases short and J 5 bases short, with 24 bases between.

The rearrangement links TRBV28 to TRBJ2-7; 11 bases match TRBD2. Germline V CDR1 and CDR2: MDHEN, SYDVKM. Germline trimming cut 2 bases from V and 3 bases from J; bases unmatched to any gene: 6. The CDR3 covers 16 residues. In nucleotides, the CDR3 is TGTGCCAGCAGTTTAAATCGTCTAGCGGGAGGCTACGAGCAGTACTTC. It yields the protein CASSLNRLAGGYEQYF.

The V call is TRBV6-6, the J call TRBJ2-1; TRBD2 matches at 11 bases. Germline CDR1 MNHNY, CDR2 SVGAGI (reference sequence). After removal of 6 bases from V and 6 bases from J, the junction contained 10 bases not matched to a gene. This CDR3 spans 16 amino acids. The CDR3 region has the DNA TGTGCCAGCAGGCCCCCGGGACTAGCGGCAACCAATGAGCAGTTCTTC. This codes for CASRPPGLAATNEQFF.

This chain uses TRBV6-5 with TRBJ2-6; D is unresolved. The ends were cut back, 6 bases at V and 4 bases at J, with 13 bases in the middle. CDR1 is MNHEY and CDR2 is SVGAGI in the germline V gene. The CDR3 sequence is 15 residues long. The CDR3 region has the DNA TGTGCCAGCAGCCAAGGTGGGTTGGGGGCCAACGTCCTGACTTTC. This gives the protein CASSQGGLGANVLTF.

The V call is TRBV9, the J call TRBJ2-1; D not resolved. V lost 0 bases and J 5 bases, leaving 6 bases between the germline ends. The CDR3 is 13 amino acids. The germline CDR1 and CDR2 sequences are SGDLS and YYNGEE. The CDR3 protein is CASSVGVNNEQFF. CDR3 DNA sequence: TGTGCCAGCAGCGTAGGCGTCAACAATGAGCAGTTCTTC.

The chain links TRBV11-3 to TRBJ2-2; perhaps D is TRBD1 or TRBD2 (5 bases each). Germline CDR1 and CDR2: SGHNT and YENEEA. Trimming took 0 bases from V and 8 from J, leaving 10 bases between them. The CDR3 is 14 amino acids. The CDR3 DNA is TGTGCCAGCAGCTTAGAGGGGGTTTTTGGGGAGCTGTTTTTT. Its protein product is CASSLEGVFGELFF.

The chain couples TRBV5-1 to TRBJ2-7; 9 bases line up with TRBD1. Germline trimming cut 4 bases from V and 6 bases from J; bases unmatched to any gene: 14. CDR1 is SGHRS and CDR2 is YFSETQ in the germline V gene. The length of the CDR3 is 16 residues. CDR3 protein: CASSDLSQGASGEQYF. In DNA, the CDR3 is TGCGCCAGCAGCGATCTATCACAGGGGGCGTCTGGCGAGCAGTACTTC.

The chain recombines TRBV6-1 with TRBJ1-5; 8 bases line up with TRBD1. V was pared by 6 bases and J by 3 bases, with 4 bases of the junction left unmatched. Germline-derived CDR1 and CDR2 are MNHNS and SASEGT. The CDR3 covers 14 residues. This chain's CDR3 is CASRTTGANQPQHF. In DNA form, the CDR3 reads TGTGCCAGCAGGACGACAGGGGCCAATCAGCCCCAGCATTTT.

This clone was seen only a few times. This chain uses TRBV11-2 with TRBJ2-3; possibly TRBD2 for D (6 bases). The CDR3 consists of 17 residues. Germline CDR1 and CDR2: SGHAT and FQNNGV. Trimming left V 5 bases short and J 5 bases short, with 23 bases between. Here the CDR3 DNA reads TGTGCCAGCAGCCGCGAGAGCGGGCGGGGCCGAAGAGATACGCAGTATTTT. Translation gives CASSRESGRGRRDTQYF.

Concerning this clone itself: Other nucleotide sequences in the sample specify the same CDR3. The V call is TRBV5-1, the J call TRBJ2-2, with unresolved D. From germline, CDR1 is SGHRS and CDR2 YFSETQ. The CDR3 runs to 14 residues. Trimming removed 0 bases at V and 2 bases at J, with 5 bases between. CDR3 sequence: CASSLVQNTGELFF. DNA of the CDR3: TGCGCCAGCAGCTTGGTACAAAACACCGGGGAGCTGTTTTTT.

This chain connects TRBV2 to TRBJ2-1; TRBD2 matches at 11 bases. This CDR3 spans 16 amino acids. Germline CDR1 SNHLY, CDR2 FYNNEI. The ends lost 5 bases at V and 3 bases at J; junction bases unmatched: 6. CDR3 amino acids: CASSKPGLAVYNEQFF. The DNA of the CDR3 is TGTGCCAGCAGTAAACCGGGACTAGCGGTCTACAATGAGCAGTTCTTC.

The chain uses TRBV30 and TRBJ2-3, with TRBD2 as a possible D gene (6 bases). The CDR3 is made up of 16 amino acids. Germline-derived CDR1 and CDR2 are GTSNPN and SVGIG (reference sequence). Between the trimmed V and J ends, which lost 0 bases and 4 bases, there was a span of 17 bases. CDR3 loop: CAWSVLGGVGADTQYF. The CDR3 DNA sequence: TGTGCCTGGAGTGTGCTCGGAGGGGTGGGGGCAGATACGCAGTATTTT.

This clone was seen only once. V usage is TRBV11-3 and J usage is TRBJ2-1, with TRBD2 matching 8 bases. This CDR3 contains 16 residues. Germline V gene lookup returns CDR1 SGHNT and CDR2 YENEEA. Losses at the gene ends were 5 bases for V and 7 bases for J; bases not matched to a gene: 13. The CDR3 DNA follows: TGTGCCAGCAGCCTTGGGGGACTAGTAAGAGAGAATGAGCAGTTCTTC. It is translated as CASSLGGLVRENEQFF.

The V and J genes are TRBV6-6 and TRBJ2-1; 8 bases align to TRBD1. V lost 7 bases to trimming and J lost 6 bases; unmatched junction nucleotides: 8. CDR3 length equals 14 residues. Germline loops: CDR1 MNHNY, CDR2 SVGAGI (reference sequence). CDR3 residues: CASTRTGSGNEQFF. The DNA of the CDR3 is TGTGCCAGCACTAGGACAGGGTCGGGCAATGAGCAGTTCTTC.

This chain links TRBV4-1 with TRBJ2-3; TRBD2 is a possible D gene (5 bases). Per the germline V gene, CDR1 is MGHRA and CDR2 is YSYEKL. There are 14 residues in the CDR3. The V gene lost 4 bases and the J gene lost 6 bases, with 14 bases spanning the gap. The DNA for the CDR3 is TGCGCCAGCAGCCCGGGATTCATAGCTGATACGCAGTATTTT. As protein: CASSPGFIADTQYF.

V and J are TRBV11-3 and TRBJ2-1, with TRBD2 identical over 7 bases. CDR3 length equals 18 residues. J gave up 4 bases and V 2 bases, and 14 bases lay outside the gene matches. CDR1 is SGHNT and CDR2 is YENEEA in the germline V gene. CDR3 nucleotides: TGTGCCAGCAGCTTAAGCACCATGATGGGAGGGTTTTACAATGAGCAGTTCTTC. This sequence encodes CASSLSTMMGGFYNEQFF.

The chain couples TRBV27 to TRBJ1-4; TRBD1 matches at 7 bases. The CDR3 is made up of 16 amino acids. The ends lost 1 base at V and 4 bases at J; junction bases unmatched: 6. CDR1 and CDR2 from the germline V gene are MNHEY and SMNVEV (reference sequence). CDR3 loop: CASSLLSTGRNEKLFF. The CDR3 coding sequence is TGTGCCAGCAGTTTATTATCGACAGGGCGTAATGAAAAACTGTTTTTT.